The T cell receptor beta chain described here comes from a study of blood T cell repertoires in COVID-19 (TCRdb year 2020). Looking at the study overall: The collaborator samples originated in the United States, Italy and Spain and spanned the acute and convalescent phases of COVID-19. The prospective study material was composed of cDNA or gDNA derived from T cells, B-cell-depleted T cells, or PBMCs. Deeply sampled blood TCRbeta repertoires from subjects exposed to, actively infected with, or recovered from COVID-19 were included in the dataset. The repertoires were released in a freely available public database meant as a resource for research on the immune response to SARS-CoV-2. The samples were drawn from the first 160 participants of the ongoing ImmuneRACE study and from 950 to 1,500 subjects provided by 6 global collaborators. A de-identified subject ID, COVID-19 status, age in years and sex were almost always included in the sample metadata. Where available, HLA class I and class II types were taken from metadata supplied by the sample provider and were not determined by assay-based typing. The full study reports these points: The quantity of clinical and demographic metadata differed by source and by participant and was supplied without curation.

Whole blood was collected in K2EDTA tubes by collaborating institutions according to the institutions' own protocols. For TCRbeta analysis, collaborators shipped samples in one of three forms: frozen whole blood, isolated PBMCs, or DNA extracted from either of those sample types. Concerning this clone itself: Its antigen is currently not known. No per-base quality is available; no much larger clone lies one base away.

V was cut back by 5 bases and J by 0 bases, leaving a gap of 7 bases between them. The CDR3 holds 13 amino acids from the cysteine to the phenylalanine. The retained sequence is limited to the CDR3, 39 bases, with the frame set at the first base. CDR1 SGHNT and CDR2 YENEEA were looked up in the germline V gene. TCRbeta CDR3 regions were amplified from genomic DNA using the immunoSEQ Assay, a bias-controlled multiplex PCR. As for the original processing: The number of nucleated cells in each sample was estimated from the amplification of reference gene primers within the assay. To quantify the absolute abundance of each unique TCRbeta CDR3 rearrangement, sequence reads were collapsed and filtered. For each sample, productive Simpson clonality was calculated as the square root of Simpson's diversity index across productive rearrangements. In its TCRdb copy, this immuneACCESS table keeps in-frame sequences only and misses some clones. Where compared with another copy, unresolved V genes explain less than half of these, and the others have no known cause. That table is the source of V, J and clone size, and D and trimming were worked out from the DNA. The sample data list roughly 100,000 clones, and 75% to 90% of these were observed just once. The top ten constitute roughly 15% of the sample.

The receptor was derived from an elderly woman with active or convalescent COVID-19. The sequenced material came from peripheral blood. The chain uses TRBV11-3 and TRBJ1-1; the D gene cannot be resolved reliably. The nucleotide sequence is TGTGCCAGCAGCCGACATCTGAACACTGAAGCTTTCTTT. It translates as CASSRHLNTEAFF. Beyond the CDR3, the reference TRBV11-3 and TRBJ1-1 genes provide the residues; the full variable domain reads: EAGVVQSPRYKIIEKKQPVAFWCNPISGHNTLYWYLQNLGQGPELLIRYENEEAVDDSQLPKDRFSAERLKGVDSTLKIQPAELGDSAVYLCASSRHLNTEAFFGQGTRLTVV.